This T cell receptor beta chain is from a study of blood T cells in healthy people across ages. As for the study in general: Template switching retrieved approximately one barcoded beta molecule for each two T cells.

In this sample, this clonotype turned up a few times. The authors ran a second PCR of roughly 7 to 11 cycles using a sample-barcoded 5' primer and a J-beta primer mix. TCRdb called the 5' RACE reads again in MiXCR, with one record for every CDR3 protein. The table lists approximately 780,000 distinct CDR3 sequences, 20% to 30% of them singletons. Looked up from germline, CDR1 is MNHEY and CDR2 is SMNVEV (reference sequence). The CDR3 has 11 residues. This same sample was also taken into another study, of T cells of mothers and their children. Per that paper: Every mother produced more than 8 million TCR beta CDR3 reads, whereas every child provided 2.5 million to 3 million. In unrelated and related pairs, TCR recombination output is shaped in a similar way by thymic selection. Related mother-child pairs showed slightly higher but non-significant overlap than unrelated pairs.

Sequenced sample: blood. The V and J genes are TRBV27 and TRBJ2-5, with D possibly matching TRBD2 (6 bases). TRBJ2-1 matches the DNA end more closely, so the J call is doubtful. This clonotype was obtained from a boy between 10 and 17 years old in good health. CDR3 bases: TGTGCCAGCAGTTCCAAGGGAGGGCAGTTCTTC. Encoded protein: CASSSKGGQFF.